This T cell receptor (beta chain) was obtained from a study of T-cell reconstitution after alpha-beta-depleted transplantation in children. Study observations and caveats: Among T cells one year after transplant, newly produced cells accounted for most counts and diversity. Expanded graft clones, several hundred of them, were reportedly the source of alpha-beta T cells about two months after transplant.

The V and J ends lost 2 bases and 8 bases, in that order; junction bases with no gene match: 6. The germline V gene encodes CDR1 MGHDK and CDR2 SYGVNS. This CDR3 is 14 amino acids long. Concerning this clonotype: What it binds is not known.

Molecular barcoding with unique molecular identifiers was used for the TCRbeta library. Each CDR3 protein gets one entry after TCRdb re-called the PCR reads with MiXCR. This table holds about 980,000 distinct CDR3 sequences, 25% to 30% found once. The sample in question was PBMCs, mostly from graft donor cells, obtained 360 days after TCRalphabeta/CD19-depleted stem cell transplant. This clonotype was obtained from a boy under two years old who had a stem cell transplant for SCID, so the T cells may come from the graft donor. The chain links TRBV25-1 to TRBJ1-3; 7 bases map to TRBD1. For the CDR3, the DNA is TGTGCCAGCAGTGAACAGGGGGAACTAGACACCATATATTTT. Translation gives CASSEQGELDTIYF.